The 27 T cell receptor beta chains below were found in one sample sequenced in a study of cytomegalovirus exposure and HLA in healthy donors. With 60 Vbeta and 13 Jbeta primers, the PCR was carried out. Sequenced by immunoSEQ multiplex PCR; TCRdb stores in-frame clones only, minus some. The table includes approximately 99,000 clones, approximately 81% detected once. The material sequenced was PBMCs. The receptors were sampled from a male donor in good health and CMV-seropositive.

This clone appeared a few times. The chain joins TRBV7-9 to TRBJ1-1; no clear D. This CDR3 has 12 residues. The V gene's germline CDR1 is SEHNR and CDR2 FQNEAQ (reference sequence). V was trimmed by 6 bases and J by 6 bases, leaving 11 bases between them. CDR3 sequence: CASRGGLSEAFF. Here the CDR3 DNA reads TGTGCCAGCAGGGGAGGTTTGTCTGAAGCTTTCTTT.

This clone was observed a single time. CDR3 nucleotide sequence: TGTGCCAGCAGCTTAAGGACGGACAGGGGGTATCAGCCCCAGCATTTT. Amino acid sequence: CASSLRTDRGYQPQHF. The chain recombines TRBV7-8 with TRBJ1-5; TRBD1 matches at 10 bases. Germline CDR1 and CDR2: SGHVS and FQNEAQ. CDR3 size: 16 residues. Trimming at V came to 2 bases and at J to 5 bases, leaving 6 bases not matched to a gene.

The genes are TRBV6-1 and TRBJ2-1; 9 positions match TRBD1. The germline V gene encodes CDR1 MNHNS and CDR2 SASEGT. The CDR3 has 15 amino acids. The V and J ends lost 6 bases and 7 bases, in that order; junction bases with no gene match: 10. The CDR3 here is CASREGQGRINEQFF. In nucleotides, the CDR3 is TGTGCCAGCAGGGAGGGACAGGGAAGGATAAATGAGCAGTTCTTC.

The chain carries TRBV9 and TRBJ2-3, with unresolved D. The ends were cut back, 0 bases at V and 3 bases at J, with 20 bases in the middle. Germline CDR1 reads SGDLS; CDR2 reads YYNGEE. The CDR3 is made up of 18 amino acids. The CDR3 protein is CASSVEEREPLTTDTQYF. CDR3 bases: TGTGCCAGCAGCGTAGAGGAGCGAGAACCCCTAACAACAGATACGCAGTATTTT.

The rearrangement joins TRBV5-6 to TRBJ2-7, with 9 bases that match TRBD1. V was clipped by 4 bases and J by 4 bases; unmatched bases: 9. The germline V gene encodes CDR1 SGHDT and CDR2 YYEEEE. This CDR3 spans 15 amino acids. CDR3 region: CASSLGQGMLYEQYF. In nucleotides, the CDR3 is TGTGCCAGCAGCCTGGGACAGGGTATGTTGTACGAGCAGTACTTC.

The rearrangement uses TRBV7-9 and TRBJ2-5, with 7 bases matching TRBD2. The V segment lost 5 bases and the J segment 5 bases; nucleotides outside the gene matches: 5. The CDR3 totals 13 residues. The germline V gene encodes CDR1 SEHNR and CDR2 FQNEAQ (reference sequence). The CDR3 sequence is CASSRLAEETQYF. The CDR3 DNA reads as TGTGCCAGCAGCAGACTAGCTGAGGAGACCCAGTACTTC.

The genes are TRBV7-6 and TRBJ1-3; D not resolved. The V and J ends lost 5 bases and 0 bases respectively, with 8 bases between them. Germline-derived CDR1 and CDR2 are SGHVS and FNYEAQ. The CDR3 totals 14 residues. CDR3 DNA sequence: TGTGCCAGCAGCCCCCTCCGCTCTGGAAACACCATATATTTT. It yields the protein CASSPLRSGNTIYF.

As regards this clone: This sample also contains other DNA sequences that code for the same CDR3. The chain couples TRBV7-2 to TRBJ2-5; D uncertain. The CDR3 length is 12 residues. Trimming pared 1 base from V and 5 bases from J, leaving 5 bases between. Germline V gene sequence: CDR1 SGHTA, CDR2 FQGNSA. CDR3 amino acids: CASSLVRETQYF. The DNA of the CDR3 is TGTGCCAGCAGCTTAGTGCGGGAGACCCAGTACTTC.

The chain is built from TRBV30 and TRBJ1-1; 7 nucleotides align to TRBD1. The CDR3 is 14 amino acids. The germline gives CDR1 GTSNPN, CDR2 SVGIG (reference sequence). The V segment lost 0 bases and the J segment 4 bases; nucleotides outside the gene matches: 5. The CDR3: CAWSVVGGRTEAFF. The CDR3, as DNA: TGTGCCTGGAGTGTAGTAGGGGGCCGCACTGAAGCTTTCTTT.

The rearrangement joins TRBV5-1 to TRBJ1-1; 7 bases agree with TRBD1. CDR1 and CDR2 (germline): SGHRS, YFSETQ. J gave up 1 base and V 4 bases, and 7 bases lay outside the gene matches. This CDR3 is 15 amino acids long. This chain's CDR3 is CASSSATGWNTEAFF. The CDR3 coding sequence is TGCGCCAGCAGCAGCGCGACAGGGTGGAACACTGAAGCTTTCTTT.

The chain uses TRBV29-1 and TRBJ1-2; D is undetermined. Deletions cut 2 bases from V and 3 bases from J, with 10 bases between. Germline V gives CDR1 SQVTM, CDR2 ANQGSEA. The CDR3 spans 13 residues. The CDR3 DNA is TGCAGCGTTGAAACCCTGAGGGACTATGGCTACACCTTC. It codes for CSVETLRDYGYTF.

This chain uses TRBV4-2 with TRBJ1-1; D is undetermined. The CDR3 consists of 15 residues. Trimming shortened V by 0 bases and J by 5 bases, and 13 bases separated the two germline ends. Germline CDR1 is LGHNA and CDR2 is YNFKEQ. The CDR3 spells CASSQDAESGTEAFF. The CDR3 coding sequence is TGTGCCAGCAGCCAAGATGCGGAGAGTGGGACTGAAGCTTTCTTT.

This sequence joins TRBV4-2 and TRBJ1-2; 8 nucleotides match TRBD1. V dropped 2 bases and J dropped 4; count of bases not matched to a gene: 12. The CDR3 runs 17 residues. Germline CDR1 reads LGHNA; CDR2 reads YNFKEQ. The CDR3: CASSQSQGAGRAYGYTF. The CDR3, as DNA: TGTGCCAGCAGCCAATCCCAGGGGGCAGGGCGGGCCTATGGCTACACCTTC.

This chain joins TRBV27 and TRBJ2-7, with 7 nucleotides matching TRBD1. This CDR3 has 14 residues. Trimming cost V 2 bases and J 4 bases; bases outside gene matches: 5. Germline V gene sequence: CDR1 MNHEY, CDR2 SMNVEV (reference sequence). The CDR3 DNA is TGTGCCAGCAGTTTACGGGACAGAGAGTACGAGCAGTACTTC. Encoded protein: CASSLRDREYEQYF.

The chain has TRBV7-8 and TRBJ1-5; perhaps TRBD1 as D (5 bases). The CDR3 contains 13 residues. CDR1 is SGHVS, CDR2 FQNEAQ, per germline. Trimming left V 1 base short and J 7 bases short, with 8 bases between. The CDR3 loop is CASSLGGGQPQHF. The CDR3 nucleotides are TGTGCCAGCAGCTTAGGGGGGGGACAGCCCCAGCATTTT.

The chain is built from TRBV7-9 and TRBJ2-6; possible D gene TRBD2, 5 bases. The CDR3 extends over 15 amino acids. Germline V gives CDR1 SEHNR, CDR2 FQNEAQ (reference sequence). Trimming removed 5 bases from V and 4 bases from J, with 12 bases in between. The CDR3 is CASSARTAGANVLTF. The CDR3 bases are TGTGCCAGCAGCGCTAGGACTGCCGGGGCCAACGTCCTGACTTTC. Full variable domain (outside the CDR3, taken from reference TRBV7-9 and TRBJ2-6): DTGVSQNPRHKITKRGQNVTFRCDPISEHNRLYWYRQTLGQGPEFLTYFQNEAQLEKSRLLSDRFSAERPKGSFSTLEIQRTEQGDSAMYLCASSARTAGANVLTFGAGSRLTVL.

The chain employs TRBV9 and TRBJ1-1, with D unresolved. The V gene's germline CDR1 is SGDLS and CDR2 YYNGEE. Trimming pared 2 bases from V and 0 bases from J, leaving 11 bases between. CDR3 size: 15 residues. This CDR3 is CASSVGGILNTEAFF. The CDR3 DNA sequence: TGTGCCAGCAGCGTCGGCGGAATATTGAACACTGAAGCTTTCTTT.

The chain links TRBV29-1 to TRBJ2-1; unclear D gene. The germline V gene encodes CDR1 SQVTM and CDR2 ANQGSEA. This CDR3 is built from 12 residues. The V end was cut by 6 bases, the J end by 0 bases, with 6 bases between. CDR3 protein: CSVGGSYNEQFF. CDR3 DNA: TGCAGCGTCGGTGGCTCCTACAATGAGCAGTTCTTC.

This clone showed up just a few times. The gene calls are TRBV5-5 and TRBJ1-2; tentative D call: TRBD1 (5 bases). Germline V gene data show CDR1 as SGHKS and CDR2 as YYEKEE (reference sequence). The CDR3 is made up of 13 amino acids. V gave up 7 bases and J gave up 8 bases, with 18 bases separating them. This CDR3 is CASVEGLSFGYTF. In DNA, the CDR3 is TGTGCCAGCGTGGAGGGGCTCTCGTTCGGCTACACCTTC.

This chain links TRBV6-5 with TRBJ2-5; TRBD1 might be the D (6 bases). The end of the DNA aligns better with TRBJ2-7, so the J call may be wrong. The CDR3 length is 12 residues. Germline V lookup: CDR1 MNHEY, CDR2 SVGAGI. CDR3 bases: TGTGCCAGCAGTTACAAGGGGGACGAGCAGTACTTC. Translation gives CASSYKGDEQYF.

The gene calls are TRBV6-1 and TRBJ1-2; D is possibly TRBD1 (5 bases). Germline lookup yields CDR1 MNHNS and CDR2 SASEGT. Trimming took 3 bases from V and 8 from J, leaving 16 bases between them. CDR3 length equals 14 residues. The CDR3 region has the DNA TGTGCCAGCAGTGAGGACCCCGGGGGTGGAGGCTACACCTTC. As protein: CASSEDPGGGGYTF.

The rearrangement joins TRBV5-1 to TRBJ2-3, with a weak D call TRBD2 (5 bases). The V end lost 1 base, the J end lost 4 bases, and 10 bases lay between the germline ends. Per the germline V gene, CDR1 is SGHRS and CDR2 is YFSETQ. This CDR3 is 14 amino acids long. CDR3 bases: TGCGCCAGCAGCTTGCAAACTAGTTCAGATACGCAGTATTTT. It specifies CASSLQTSSDTQYF.

This clone was observed a handful of times. The chain couples TRBV15 to TRBJ1-5, with a weak D call TRBD1 (5 bases). CDR1 and CDR2 from the germline V gene are LNHNV and YYDKDF (reference sequence). With 0 bases removed from V and 7 bases from J, the gap between germline ends came to 13 bases. The length of the CDR3 is 15 residues. CDR3 amino acids: CATSREVQGTQPQHF. For the CDR3, the DNA is TGTGCCACCAGCAGAGAGGTCCAGGGTACACAGCCCCAGCATTTT.

The chain uses TRBV4-1 and TRBJ1-1, with no clear D. CDR1 and CDR2 (germline): MGHRA, YSYEKL. This CDR3 is built from 12 residues. V dropped 2 bases and J dropped 11 bases, with 12 bases sitting between them. CDR3 DNA: TGCGCCAGCAGCCAACCCCCCCGGGATGCTTTCTTT. It specifies CASSQPPRDAFF.

For the CDR3, the DNA is TGTGCCAGCCCCAGGGGGGACACTGAAGCTTTCTTT. It specifies CASPRGDTEAFF. This chain links TRBV6-1 with TRBJ1-1; 7 bases match TRBD1. The CDR3 runs 12 residues. The V gene's germline CDR1 is MNHNS and CDR2 SASEGT. Unmatched junction bases numbered 3, after V lost 8 bases and J lost 3 bases.

This sequence joins TRBV27 and TRBJ1-5, with TRBD1 matching 8 bases. The CDR3 runs to 16 residues. CDR1 and CDR2 from the germline V gene are MNHEY and SMNVEV (reference sequence). Trimming cost V 5 bases and J 4 bases; bases outside gene matches: 10. The CDR3 protein is CASSPSQGAINQPQHF. Written as DNA, the CDR3 is TGTGCCAGCAGTCCCTCCCAGGGGGCGATTAATCAGCCCCAGCATTTT.

Comment on this clone: At one of its ends the junction is not consistent with the germline gene, which may arise from a read error. The chain links TRBV7-7 to TRBJ2-5; 9 bases align to TRBD1. Per germline, CDR1 SSHAT and CDR2 FNYEAQ (reference sequence). This CDR3 has 14 residues. The CDR3 reads CASSQTGGQETQYF. CDR3 in DNA: TGTGCTAGCAGCCAGACAGGGGGCCAAGAGACCCAGTACTTC. The full variable domain, in which reference TRBV7-7 and TRBJ2-5 provide the parts outside the CDR3, is GAGVSQSPRYKVTKRGQDVTLRCDPISSHATLYWYQQALGQGPEFLTYFNYEAQPDKSGLPSDRFSAERPEGSISTLTIQRTEQRDSAMYRCASSQTGGQETQYFGPGTRLLVL.